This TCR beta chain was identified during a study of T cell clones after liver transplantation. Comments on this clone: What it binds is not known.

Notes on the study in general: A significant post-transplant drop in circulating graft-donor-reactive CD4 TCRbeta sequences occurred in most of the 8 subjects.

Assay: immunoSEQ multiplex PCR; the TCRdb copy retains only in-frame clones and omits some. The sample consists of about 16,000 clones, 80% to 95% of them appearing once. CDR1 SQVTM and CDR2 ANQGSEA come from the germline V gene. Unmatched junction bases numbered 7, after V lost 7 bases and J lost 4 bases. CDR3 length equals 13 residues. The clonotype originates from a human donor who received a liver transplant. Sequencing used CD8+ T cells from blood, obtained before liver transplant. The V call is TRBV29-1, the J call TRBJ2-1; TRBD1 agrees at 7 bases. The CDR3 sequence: CSADREAYNEQFF. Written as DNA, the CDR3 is TGCAGCGCCGACAGGGAAGCGTACAATGAGCAGTTCTTC.